This is a list of T cell receptor beta chains from one sample in a study of PD-L1 blockade in urothelial cancer. Clones were read by immunoSEQ multiplex PCR, and TCRdb kept only the in-frame ones, dropping some. In the table there are roughly 120,000 clones, approximately 90% of which are singletons. This material consisted of PBMCs, taken around atezolizumab (anti-PD-L1) treatment. The receptors shown here come from a man aged 60 to 69 with urothelial cancer. CDR3s include the opening cysteine and the closing phenylalanine or tryptophan. D genes are given only for firm matches. The size field is filled for only some rows; it gives once, few, many or a size class.

v_gene,j_gene,abundance,len,d_gene,CDR3aa,CDR3nt
TRBV2,TRBJ2-5,NA,15,NA,CASSAAAGTQETQYF,TGTGCCAGCAGTGCGGCGGCGGGCACCCAAGAGACCCAGTACTTC
TRBV27,TRBJ2-4,NA,15,NA,CASSLSSTAKNIQYF,TGTGCCAGCAGTTTATCGAGTACAGCCAAAAACATTCAGTACTTC
TRBV7-2,TRBJ2-5,NA,13,TRBD1,CASSLRGRETQYF,TGTGCCAGCAGCTTAAGGGGGCGGGAGACCCAGTACTTC
TRBV7-9,TRBJ2-1,NA,15,TRBD2,CASSLGTSGYNEQFF,TGTGCCAGCAGCTTAGGGACTAGCGGATACAATGAGCAGTTCTTC
TRBV11-2,TRBJ2-1,NA,15,TRBD1,CASSFPGQGNNEQFF,TGTGCCAGCAGCTTTCCGGGACAGGGTAACAATGAGCAGTTCTTC
TRBV28,TRBJ2-3,NA,17,TRBD2,CASSYSRGRSATDTQYF,TGTGCCAGCAGTTACAGCCGCGGGAGATCGGCTACAGATACGCAGTATTTT
TRBV5-1,TRBJ2-1,NA,12,NA,CASSLEGDGQFF,TGCGCCAGCAGCTTGGAGGGAGACGGGCAGTTCTTC
TRBV27,TRBJ2-3,NA,14,NA,CASSPRGSTDTQYF,TGTGCCAGCAGCCCACGGGGAAGCACAGATACGCAGTATTTT
TRBV6-5,TRBJ1-1,NA,14,NA,CASKLGGDRTEAFF,TGTGCCAGCAAGTTAGGGGGGGATAGAACTGAAGCTTTCTTT
TRBV7-2,TRBJ1-1,NA,13,NA,CASSSRVRTEAFF,TGTGCCAGCAGCTCTAGGGTCCGGACAGAAGCTTTCTTT
TRBV7-9,TRBJ2-7,NA,16,NA,CASSLEASGLANEQYF,TGTGCCAGCAGCTTAGAGGCGTCAGGGTTAGCTAACGAGCAGTACTTC
TRBV10-1,TRBJ2-1,NA,13,NA,CASSAQSYNEQFF,TGCGCCAGCAGTGCCCAGTCTTACAATGAGCAGTTCTTC
TRBV28,TRBJ2-3,NA,12,NA,CASSPFTDTQYF,TGTGCCAGCAGTCCCTTCACAGATACGCAGTATTTT
TRBV14,TRBJ2-3,once,14,NA,CASSQDPSADTQYF,TGTGCCAGCAGCCAAGATCCCAGTGCAGATACGCAGTATTTT
TRBV2,TRBJ1-4,once,13,NA,CASKQGGFEKLFF,TGTGCCAGTAAACAGGGAGGGTTTGAAAAACTGTTTTTT
TRBV30,TRBJ2-1,NA,12,NA,CAWSPQVNEQFF,TGTGCCTGGAGTCCCCAGGTCAATGAGCAGTTCTTC
TRBV19,TRBJ2-7,NA,15,TRBD2,CASSMSSGRVYEQYF,TGTGCCAGTAGTATGTCTAGCGGGAGGGTATACGAGCAGTACTTC
TRBV19,TRBJ1-2,NA,15,TRBD1,CASMGKQGQTYGYTF,TGTGCCAGTATGGGAAAACAGGGACAGACCTATGGCTACACCTTC
TRBV7-2,TRBJ2-1,NA,14,NA,CASSLFGLYNEQFF,TGTGCCAGCAGCTTATTTGGGCTTTACAATGAGCAGTTCTTC
TRBV7-2,TRBJ2-2,NA,14,NA,CASSSTVNTGELFF,TGTGCCAGCAGCTCGACAGTTAACACCGGGGAGCTGTTTTTT
TRBV11-2,TRBJ1-1,NA,14,TRBD1,CASSLTGGNTEAFF,TGTGCCAGCAGCTTAACAGGGGGGAACACTGAAGCTTTCTTT
TRBV5-1,TRBJ2-1,NA,15,TRBD2,CASSSTLAGNSEQFF,TGCGCCAGCAGCTCCACCCTAGCGGGAAACAGTGAGCAGTTCTTC
TRBV30,TRBJ2-1,NA,14,NA,CAWSRNLQGQEQFF,TGTGCCTGGAGTCGCAATCTACAGGGTCAGGAGCAGTTCTTC
TRBV30,TRBJ1-1,once,14,NA,CAWRPNAVNTEAFF,TGTGCCTGGAGACCCAACGCGGTGAACACTGAAGCTTTCTTT
TRBV2,TRBJ2-1,NA,15,TRBD1,CASSDATGGFNEQFF,TGTGCCAGCAGTGATGCGACAGGGGGTTTCAATGAGCAGTTCTTC
TRBV27,TRBJ1-5,once,15,NA,CASSLGQTSNQPQHF,TGTGCCAGCAGTTTAGGACAGACTAGCAATCAGCCCCAGCATTTT
TRBV5-4,TRBJ1-2,NA,14,NA,CASSLGQASYGYTF,TGTGCCAGCAGCTTGGGCCAGGCCTCCTATGGCTACACCTTC
TRBV30,TRBJ2-1,NA,15,TRBD1,CAWSPPGQGSHEQFF,TGTGCCTGGAGTCCCCCGGGACAGGGGTCTCATGAGCAGTTCTTC
TRBV4-2,TRBJ2-2,NA,17,TRBD2,CASSQLAGGPSTGELFF,TGTGCCAGCAGCCAACTAGCGGGAGGGCCTTCCACCGGGGAGCTGTTTTTT
TRBV7-2,TRBJ1-2,NA,16,TRBD1,CASSLGTGGAGYGYTF,TGTGCCAGCAGCTTGGGAACAGGGGGCGCGGGCTATGGCTACACCTTC
TRBV7-2,TRBJ2-3,NA,15,NA,CASSLQDRKGVTQYF,TGTGCCAGCAGCTTACAGGACCGAAAGGGAGTTACGCAGTATTTT
TRBV4-3,TRBJ2-1,once,16,NA,CASSQDSDSLYNEQFF,TGCGCCAGCAGCCAAGATTCGGACAGTCTATACAATGAGCAGTTCTTC
TRBV19,TRBJ2-5,NA,15,TRBD1,CASSLRTGPQETQYF,TGTGCCAGTAGTCTACGGACAGGTCCTCAAGAGACCCAGTACTTC
TRBV9,TRBJ2-5,NA,18,NA,CASSLQAGGPNLGETQYF,TGTGCCAGCAGCCTACAAGCCGGGGGGCCTAATTTGGGAGAGACCCAGTACTTC
TRBV10-3,TRBJ1-3,NA,14,TRBD1,CAISGTASGNTIYF,TGTGCCATCAGCGGGACAGCCTCTGGAAACACCATATATTTT
TRBV5-3,TRBJ2-7,NA,15,NA,CARSLDKGELEEQYF,TGTGCCAGAAGCTTGGATAAGGGGGAGCTTGAGGAGCAGTACTTC
TRBV5-1,TRBJ2-7,NA,14,NA,CASSLVGDGDEQYF,TGCGCCAGCAGCTTGGTGGGAGATGGGGACGAGCAGTACTTC
TRBV7-2,TRBJ2-1,NA,18,TRBD2,CASSLAGIAGVRLGEQFF,TGTGCCAGCAGCTTAGCGGGTATAGCGGGAGTCAGGTTGGGTGAGCAGTTCTTC
TRBV21-1,TRBJ2-2,once,19,NA,CASRGAGTLMSGYTGELFF,TGTGCCAGCAGGGGGGCAGGGACCCTTATGTCCGGGTACACCGGGGAGCTGTTTTTT
TRBV21-1,TRBJ1-2,once,15,NA,CASSGLQKVNYGYTF,TGTGCCAGCAGTGGTTTACAGAAGGTTAACTATGGCTACACCTTC